This record concerns one T cell receptor (beta chain) sequence. This record belongs to a study of CD8 T cells in acute hepatitis C reinfection. This table comes from immunoSEQ multiplex PCR, and its TCRdb copy is limited to in-frame clones, with some not included. This repertoire shows 35,000 to 40,000 clones, roughly 89% found once; its top ten account for more than 0.4%. The time point was: naive CD8 control sorted from an acute-time-point sample. Looked up from germline, CDR1 is SGHDT and CDR2 is YYEEEE. This CDR3 spans 18 amino acids. V trimming: 2 bases; J trimming: 0 bases; junction bases outside the gene matches: 11.

The sample comprised naive CD8+ T cells from PBMCs. The TCR originated in a man aged 25-45 years with chronic hepatitis C. V usage is TRBV5-6 and J usage is TRBJ1-2; 9 bases line up with TRBD1. The CDR3, as DNA: TGTGCCAGCAGCTTACCGGGACAGGGACAGGAGGCTAACTATGGCTACACCTTC. The encoded protein is CASSLPGQGQEANYGYTF.